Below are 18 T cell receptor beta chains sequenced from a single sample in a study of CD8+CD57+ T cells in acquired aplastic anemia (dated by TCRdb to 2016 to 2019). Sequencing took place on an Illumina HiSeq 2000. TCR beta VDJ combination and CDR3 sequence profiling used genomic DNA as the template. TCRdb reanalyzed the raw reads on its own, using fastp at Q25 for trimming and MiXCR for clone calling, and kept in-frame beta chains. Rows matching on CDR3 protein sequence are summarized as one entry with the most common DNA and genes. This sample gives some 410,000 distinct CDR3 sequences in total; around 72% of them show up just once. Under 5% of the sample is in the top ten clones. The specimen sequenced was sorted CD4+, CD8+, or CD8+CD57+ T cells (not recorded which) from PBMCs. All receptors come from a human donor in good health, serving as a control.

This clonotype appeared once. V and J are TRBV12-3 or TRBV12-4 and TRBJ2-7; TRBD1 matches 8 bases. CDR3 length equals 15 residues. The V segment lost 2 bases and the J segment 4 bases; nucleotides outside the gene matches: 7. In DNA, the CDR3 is TGTGCCAGCAGTTTAATGATCACAGGGGGGTACGAGCAGTACTTC. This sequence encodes CASSLMITGGYEQYF.

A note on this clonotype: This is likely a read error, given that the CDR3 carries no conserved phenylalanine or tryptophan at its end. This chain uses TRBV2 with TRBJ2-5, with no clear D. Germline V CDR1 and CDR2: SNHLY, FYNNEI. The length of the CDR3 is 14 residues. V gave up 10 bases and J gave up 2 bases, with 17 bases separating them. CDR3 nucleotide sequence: TGTGCCACCAGCAGAGTCCGGATTCAAGAGACCCAGTACTAC. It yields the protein CATSRVRIQETQYY.

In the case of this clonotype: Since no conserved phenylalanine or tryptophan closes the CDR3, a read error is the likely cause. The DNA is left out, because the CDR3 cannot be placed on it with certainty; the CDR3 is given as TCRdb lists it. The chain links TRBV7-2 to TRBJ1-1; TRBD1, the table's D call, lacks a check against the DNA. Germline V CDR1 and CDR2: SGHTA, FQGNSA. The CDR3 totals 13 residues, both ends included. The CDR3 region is CASSLAGGTGATQ.

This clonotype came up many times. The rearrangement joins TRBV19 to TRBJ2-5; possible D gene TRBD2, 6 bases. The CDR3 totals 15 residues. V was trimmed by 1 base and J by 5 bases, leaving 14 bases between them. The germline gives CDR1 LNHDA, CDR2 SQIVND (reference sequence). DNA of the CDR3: TGTGCCAGTAGTATAGGTGGAGGGCTGGGCGAGACCCAGTACTTC. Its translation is CASSIGGGLGETQYF.

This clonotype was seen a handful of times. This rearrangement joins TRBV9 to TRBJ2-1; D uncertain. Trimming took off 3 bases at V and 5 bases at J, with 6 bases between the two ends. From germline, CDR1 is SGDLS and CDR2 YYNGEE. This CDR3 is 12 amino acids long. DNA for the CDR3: TGTGCCAGCAGCGCCAGTGACAATGAGCAGTTCTTC. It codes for CASSASDNEQFF.

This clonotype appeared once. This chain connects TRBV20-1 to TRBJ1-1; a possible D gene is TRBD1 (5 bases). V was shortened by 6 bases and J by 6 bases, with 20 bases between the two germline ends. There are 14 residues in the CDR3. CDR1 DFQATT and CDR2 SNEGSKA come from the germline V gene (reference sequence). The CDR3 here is CSAPQGRDVPEAFF. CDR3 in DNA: TGCAGTGCGCCTCAGGGTAGAGACGTCCCTGAAGCTTTCTTT.

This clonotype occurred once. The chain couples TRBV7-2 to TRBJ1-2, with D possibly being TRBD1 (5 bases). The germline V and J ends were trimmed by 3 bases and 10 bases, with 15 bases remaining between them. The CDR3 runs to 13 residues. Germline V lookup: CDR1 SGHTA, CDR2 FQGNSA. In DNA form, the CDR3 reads TGTGCCAGCAGCTTGGACACAGAGGGAGACTACACCTTC. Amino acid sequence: CASSLDTEGDYTF.

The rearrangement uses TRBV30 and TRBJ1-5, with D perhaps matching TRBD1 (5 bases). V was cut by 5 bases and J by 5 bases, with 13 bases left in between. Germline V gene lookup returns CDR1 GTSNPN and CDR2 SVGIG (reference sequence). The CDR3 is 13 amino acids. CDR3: CAWEVLGDQPQHF. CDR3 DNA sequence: TGTGCCTGGGAGGTGTTGGGGGATCAGCCCCAGCATTTT.

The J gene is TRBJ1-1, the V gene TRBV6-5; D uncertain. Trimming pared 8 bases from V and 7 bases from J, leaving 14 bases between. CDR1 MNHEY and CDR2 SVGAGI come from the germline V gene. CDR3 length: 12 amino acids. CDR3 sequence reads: CASGIAQDEAFF. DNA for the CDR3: TGTGCCAGCGGGATAGCCCAGGATGAAGCTTTCTTT.

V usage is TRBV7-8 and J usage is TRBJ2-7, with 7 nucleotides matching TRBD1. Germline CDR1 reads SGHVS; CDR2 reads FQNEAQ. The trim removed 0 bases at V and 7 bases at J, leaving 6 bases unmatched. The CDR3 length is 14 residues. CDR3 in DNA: TGTGCCAGCAGCTTAGCGTGGTCAGGGGGAGAGCAGTACTTC. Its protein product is CASSLAWSGGEQYF.

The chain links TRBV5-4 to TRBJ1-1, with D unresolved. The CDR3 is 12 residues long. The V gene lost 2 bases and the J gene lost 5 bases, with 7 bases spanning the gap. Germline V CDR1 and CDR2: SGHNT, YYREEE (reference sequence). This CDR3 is CASSLATTEAFF. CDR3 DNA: TGTGCCAGCAGCTTAGCGACAACTGAAGCTTTCTTT.

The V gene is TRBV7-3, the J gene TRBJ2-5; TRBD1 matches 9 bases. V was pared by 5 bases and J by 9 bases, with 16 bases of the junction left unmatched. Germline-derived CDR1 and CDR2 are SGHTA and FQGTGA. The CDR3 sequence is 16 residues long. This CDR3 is CASSVGDRGGGGAQYF. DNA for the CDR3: TGTGCCAGCAGCGTAGGAGACAGGGGGGGCGGAGGGGCCCAGTACTTC.

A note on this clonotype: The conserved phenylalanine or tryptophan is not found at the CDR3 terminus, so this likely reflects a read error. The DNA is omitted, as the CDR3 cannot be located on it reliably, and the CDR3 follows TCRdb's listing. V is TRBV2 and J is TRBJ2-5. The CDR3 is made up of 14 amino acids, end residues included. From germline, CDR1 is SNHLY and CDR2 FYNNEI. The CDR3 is CASRLLGYNETQFC.

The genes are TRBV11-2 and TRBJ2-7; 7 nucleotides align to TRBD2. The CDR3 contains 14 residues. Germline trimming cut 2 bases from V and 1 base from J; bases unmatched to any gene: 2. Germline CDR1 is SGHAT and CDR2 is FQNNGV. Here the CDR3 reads CASSLTGGSYEQYF. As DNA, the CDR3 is TGTGCCAGCAGCTTAACGGGGGGATCCTACGAGCAGTACTTC. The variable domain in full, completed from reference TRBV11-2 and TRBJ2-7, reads EAGVAQSPRYKIIEKRQSVAFWCNPISGHATLYWYQQILGQGPKLLIQFQNNGVVDDSQLPKDRFSAERLKGVDSTLKIQPAKLEDSAVYLCASSLTGGSYEQYFGPGTRLTVT.

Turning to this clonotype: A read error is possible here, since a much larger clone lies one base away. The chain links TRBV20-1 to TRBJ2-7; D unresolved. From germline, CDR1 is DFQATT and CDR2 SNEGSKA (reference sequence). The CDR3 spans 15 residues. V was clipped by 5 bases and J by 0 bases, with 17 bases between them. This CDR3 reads CSAGTPGSNSYEQYF. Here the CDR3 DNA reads TGCAGTGCTGGAACACCGGGCTCAAACTCCTACGAGCAGTACTTC.

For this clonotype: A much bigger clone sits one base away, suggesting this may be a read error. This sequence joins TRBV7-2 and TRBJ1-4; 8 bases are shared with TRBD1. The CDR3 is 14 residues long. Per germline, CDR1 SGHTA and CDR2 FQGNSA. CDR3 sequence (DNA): TGTGCCAGCAGTTCGGGACAGGCGTCTGAAAATCTGTTTTTT. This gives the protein CASSSGQASENLFF.

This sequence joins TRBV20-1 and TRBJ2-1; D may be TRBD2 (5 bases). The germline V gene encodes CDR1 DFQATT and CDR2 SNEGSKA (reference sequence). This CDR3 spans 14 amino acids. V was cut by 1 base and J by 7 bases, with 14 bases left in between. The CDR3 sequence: CSARAVAPSNEQFF. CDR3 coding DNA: TGCAGTGCTAGAGCGGTAGCGCCTTCGAATGAGCAGTTCTTC.

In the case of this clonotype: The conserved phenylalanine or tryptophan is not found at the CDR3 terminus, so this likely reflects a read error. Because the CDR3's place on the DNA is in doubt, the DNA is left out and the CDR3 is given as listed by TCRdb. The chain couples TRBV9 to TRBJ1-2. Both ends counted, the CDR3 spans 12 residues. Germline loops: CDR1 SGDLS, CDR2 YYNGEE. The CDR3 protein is CASSSEKTGSTS.